What follows are 15 T cell receptor beta chains derived from one specimen sequenced in a study of cytomegalovirus exposure and HLA in healthy donors. Vbeta (60) and Jbeta (13) primers were used in the PCR. This table comes from immunoSEQ multiplex PCR, and its TCRdb copy is limited to in-frame clones, with some not included. In the table there are over 120,000 clones, 65% to 80% of which are singletons. The sample was PBMCs. The receptors here all came from a man aged 25-45 years in good health and CMV-seronegative.

The chain links TRBV30 to TRBJ1-6; D gene unclear. Germline V gene data show CDR1 as GTSNPN and CDR2 as SVGIG (reference sequence). The ends were cut back, 5 bases at V and 6 bases at J, with 23 bases in the middle. CDR3 size: 17 residues. CDR3 coding DNA: TGTGCCTGGGGATTACCCTTGGGCTCAAATTTTAATTCACCCCTCCACTTT. It is translated as CAWGLPLGSNFNSPLHF. Variable domain in full (rest from reference TRBV30 and TRBJ1-6): SQTIHQWPATLVQPVGSPLSLECTVEGTSNPNLYWYRQAAGRGLQLLFYSVGIGQISSEVPQNLSASRPQDRQFILSSKKLLLSDSGFYLCAWGLPLGSNFNSPLHFGNGTRLTVT.

This chain connects TRBV10-3 to TRBJ1-1, with D unresolved. This CDR3 has 14 amino acids. Trimming took off 3 bases at V and 1 base at J, with 9 bases between the two ends. The germline V gene encodes CDR1 ENHRY and CDR2 SYGVKD. In nucleotides, the CDR3 is TGTGCCATCAGTGACCCGAGACAGAACACTGAAGCTTTCTTT. This encodes CAISDPRQNTEAFF.

The chain uses TRBV11-3 and TRBJ2-7; 9 bases are a match to TRBD1. Trimming at V came to 10 bases and at J to 5 bases, leaving 15 bases not matched to a gene. The CDR3 is 15 amino acids. The germline V gene has CDR1 SGHNT and CDR2 YENEEA. The DNA for the CDR3 is TGTGCCACCGTCTATGGGGGACAGGGACTGCACGAGCAGTACTTC. This sequence encodes CATVYGGQGLHEQYF.

The genes are TRBV30 and TRBJ1-1; TRBD1 aligns across 8 bases. Losses at the gene ends were 2 bases for V and 5 bases for J; bases not matched to a gene: 7. The CDR3 has 14 residues. Germline V CDR1 and CDR2: GTSNPN, SVGIG (reference sequence). CDR3 loop: CAWSLNRGGTEAFF. The CDR3 nucleotides are TGTGCCTGGAGTCTTAACAGGGGGGGGACTGAAGCTTTCTTT.

The V and J genes are TRBV4-3 and TRBJ1-6; a weak D match, TRBD1 (5 bases). This CDR3 comprises 14 residues. In germline, CDR1 is LGHNA, CDR2 YSLEER. V dropped 2 bases and J dropped 7 bases, with 9 bases sitting between them. This chain's CDR3 is CASSQRGKNSPLHF. CDR3 nucleotides: TGCGCCAGCAGCCAAAGGGGCAAGAATTCACCCCTCCACTTT.

This clone was counted only a few times. This chain links TRBV19 with TRBJ2-5; weak D call: TRBD2 (6 bases). V lost 3 bases, J lost 4 bases, and 15 bases lay in between. The CDR3 is 15 amino acids. Germline V gives CDR1 LNHDA, CDR2 SQIVND (reference sequence). The CDR3 protein is CASSILLGLAETQYF. The CDR3 region has the DNA TGTGCCAGTAGTATTCTTTTGGGACTCGCAGAGACCCAGTACTTC.

A word on this clone: A junction end diverges from the germline sequence, so it may reflect a read error. The chain has TRBV5-1 and TRBJ2-6; D possibly corresponds to TRBD1 (5 bases). The CDR3 has 15 amino acids. CDR1 is SGHRS, CDR2 YFSETQ, per germline. CDR3 DNA sequence: TGCGCCAGCAGCGTGGACCCCTCTGGGGCCAACGGCCTGACTTTC. This codes for CASSVDPSGANGLTF. Supplemented by reference TRBV5-1 and TRBJ2-6, the full variable domain reads KAGVTQTPRYLIKTRGQQVTLSCSPISGHRSVSWYQQTPGQGLQFLFEYFSETQRNKGNFPGRFSGRQFSNSRSEMNVSTLELGDSALYLCASSVDPSGANGLTFGAGSRLTVL.

The chain joins TRBV7-9 to TRBJ1-1; 9 bases match TRBD1. This CDR3 is 13 amino acids long. Germline-derived CDR1 and CDR2 are SEHNR and FQNEAQ (reference sequence). The V and J ends lost 5 bases and 5 bases, in that order; junction bases with no gene match: 3. CDR3 in amino acids: CASSQGTGTEAFF. The CDR3 DNA follows: TGTGCCAGCAGCCAAGGGACAGGGACTGAAGCTTTCTTT. Using reference TRBV7-9 and TRBJ1-1 for the parts outside the CDR3, the full variable domain is DTGVSQNPRHKITKRGQNVTFRCDPISEHNRLYWYRQTLGQGPEFLTYFQNEAQLEKSRLLSDRFSAERPKGSFSTLEIQRTEQGDSAMYLCASSQGTGTEAFFGQGTRLTVV.

J is TRBJ1-1 and V is TRBV5-1, with D perhaps matching TRBD1 (5 bases). The CDR3 length is 14 residues. Trimming stripped 0 bases from V and 3 bases from J, with 9 bases between. CDR1 and CDR2 from the germline V gene are SGHRS and YFSETQ. The CDR3 nucleotides are TGCGCCAGCAGCTTGGACAGGATGGACACTGAAGCTTTCTTT. Its protein product is CASSLDRMDTEAFF.

The chain recombines TRBV2 with TRBJ1-2; 10 bases agree with TRBD1. Per the germline V gene, CDR1 is SNHLY and CDR2 is FYNNEI. V was pared by 0 bases and J by 3 bases, with 7 bases of the junction left unmatched. The CDR3 totals 17 residues. The CDR3 loop is CASSEARTGTGDYGYTF. DNA for the CDR3: TGTGCCAGCAGTGAAGCCCGAACCGGGACAGGGGACTATGGCTACACCTTC.

The chain recombines TRBV19 with TRBJ2-7; D perhaps matches TRBD1 (6 bases). The germline CDR1 and CDR2 sequences are LNHDA and SQIVND (reference sequence). Trimming stripped 7 bases from V and 1 base from J, with 14 bases between. CDR3 length: 14 amino acids. Here the CDR3 reads CASKSAQGSYEQYF. CDR3 nucleotides: TGTGCCAGTAAATCCGCCCAGGGGTCCTACGAGCAGTACTTC.

This rearrangement joins TRBV6-1 to TRBJ1-4; tentatively, D is TRBD1 (6 bases). This CDR3 region has 16 residues. The V and J ends lost 1 base and 0 bases respectively, with 9 bases between them. Germline V gives CDR1 MNHNS, CDR2 SASEGT. CDR3 nucleotides: TGTGCCAGCAGTGAAGTGGGACAAGCAACTAATGAAAAACTGTTTTTT. Encoded protein: CASSEVGQATNEKLFF.

The chain has TRBV7-6 and TRBJ2-1, with TRBD2 identical over 9 bases. V dropped 1 base and J dropped 12; count of bases not matched to a gene: 16. This CDR3 contains 17 residues. CDR1 and CDR2 (germline): SGHVS, FNYEAQ. Here the CDR3 DNA reads TGTGCCAGCAGCTTAGATGTAGGGAGTGCGGCGGGAGGGGTGCAGTTCTTC. Its translation: CASSLDVGSAAGGVQFF.

The genes are TRBV7-3 and TRBJ1-2; D is possibly TRBD1 (5 bases). Germline V CDR1 and CDR2: SGHTA, FQGTGA. The CDR3 is 15 residues long. Trimming took off 0 bases at V and 3 bases at J, with 11 bases between the two ends. CDR3 bases: TGTGCCAGCAGCTTAACGGGGGGGAACCACTATGGCTACACCTTC. This gives the protein CASSLTGGNHYGYTF.

This clone was detected a few times. As DNA, the CDR3 is TGTGCCAGCCGATTTAGTAAACAGGAGAGCTCTGGAAACACCATATATTTT. As protein: CASRFSKQESSGNTIYF. V is TRBV2 and J is TRBJ1-3; maybe TRBD1 (5 bases). Germline V lookup: CDR1 SNHLY, CDR2 FYNNEI. The CDR3 extends over 17 amino acids. The germline V and J ends were trimmed by 8 bases and 0 bases, with 20 bases remaining between them.